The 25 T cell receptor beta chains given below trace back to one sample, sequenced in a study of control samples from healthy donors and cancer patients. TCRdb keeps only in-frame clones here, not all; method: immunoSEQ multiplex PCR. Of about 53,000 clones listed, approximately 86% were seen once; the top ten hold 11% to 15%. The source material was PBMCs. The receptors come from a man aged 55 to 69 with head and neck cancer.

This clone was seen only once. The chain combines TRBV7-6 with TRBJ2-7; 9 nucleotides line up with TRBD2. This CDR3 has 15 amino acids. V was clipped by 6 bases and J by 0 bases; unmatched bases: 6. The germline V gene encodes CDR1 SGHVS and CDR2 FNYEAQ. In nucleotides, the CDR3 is TGTGCCAGCAGTTCTAGCGGGGTAAGCTCCTACGAGCAGTACTTC. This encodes CASSSSGVSSYEQYF.

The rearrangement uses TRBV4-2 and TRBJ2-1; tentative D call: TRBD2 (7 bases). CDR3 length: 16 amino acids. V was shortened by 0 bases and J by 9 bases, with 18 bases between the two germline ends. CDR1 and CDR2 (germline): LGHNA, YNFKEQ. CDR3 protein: CASSQEGGPLGGEQFF. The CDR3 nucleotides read TGTGCCAGCAGCCAAGAGGGGGGGCCACTAGGGGGTGAGCAGTTCTTC.

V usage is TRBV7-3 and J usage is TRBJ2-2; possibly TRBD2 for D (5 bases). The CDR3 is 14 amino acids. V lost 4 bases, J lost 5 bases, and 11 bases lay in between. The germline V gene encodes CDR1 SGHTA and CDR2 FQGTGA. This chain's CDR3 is CASSSKRPTGELFF. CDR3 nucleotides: TGTGCCAGCAGCTCCAAGCGGCCAACCGGGGAGCTGTTTTTT.

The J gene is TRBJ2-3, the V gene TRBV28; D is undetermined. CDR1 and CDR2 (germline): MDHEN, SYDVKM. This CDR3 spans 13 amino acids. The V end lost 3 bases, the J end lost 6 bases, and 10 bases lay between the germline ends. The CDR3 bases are TGTGCCAGCAGTTTTCAAGGGTCCGATACGCAGTATTTT. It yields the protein CASSFQGSDTQYF.

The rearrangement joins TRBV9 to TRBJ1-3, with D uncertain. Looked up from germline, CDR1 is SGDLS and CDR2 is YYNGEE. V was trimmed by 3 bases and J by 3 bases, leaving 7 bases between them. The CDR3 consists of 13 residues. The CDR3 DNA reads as TGTGCCAGCAGCGGACAAAATGGAAACACCATATATTTT. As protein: CASSGQNGNTIYF.

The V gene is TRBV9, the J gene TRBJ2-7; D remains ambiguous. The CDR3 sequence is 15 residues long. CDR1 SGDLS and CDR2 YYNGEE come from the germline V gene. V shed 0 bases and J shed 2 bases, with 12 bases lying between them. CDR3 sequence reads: CASSVAMQTPYEQYF. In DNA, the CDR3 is TGTGCCAGCAGCGTAGCTATGCAGACCCCCTACGAGCAGTACTTC. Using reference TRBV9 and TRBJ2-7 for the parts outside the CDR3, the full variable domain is DSGVTQTPKHLITATGQRVTLRCSPRSGDLSVYWYQQSLDQGLQFLIQYYNGEERAKGNILERFSAQQFPDLHSELNLSSLELGDSALYFCASSVAMQTPYEQYFGPGTRLTVT.

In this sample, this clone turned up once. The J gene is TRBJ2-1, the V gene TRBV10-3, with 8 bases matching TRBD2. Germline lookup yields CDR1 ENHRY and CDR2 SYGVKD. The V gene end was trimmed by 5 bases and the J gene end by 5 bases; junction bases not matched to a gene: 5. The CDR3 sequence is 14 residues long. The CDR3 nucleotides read TGTGCCATCAGTCCGCGGGGGGACCACAATGAGCAGTTCTTC. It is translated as CAISPRGDHNEQFF.

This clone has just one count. CDR3: CASSLRTALSTDTQYF. The DNA of the CDR3 is TGTGCCAGCAGCCTAAGAACGGCGCTAAGCACAGATACGCAGTATTTT. The genes are TRBV7-2 and TRBJ2-3; no definite D call. The CDR3 spans 16 residues. Trimming removed 5 bases from V and 0 bases from J, with 15 bases in between. Looked up from germline, CDR1 is SGHTA and CDR2 is FQGNSA.

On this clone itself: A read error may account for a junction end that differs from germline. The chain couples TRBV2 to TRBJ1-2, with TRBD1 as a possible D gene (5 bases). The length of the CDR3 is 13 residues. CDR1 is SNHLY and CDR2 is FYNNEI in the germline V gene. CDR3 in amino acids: CASRDDSNYGHTF. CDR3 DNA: TGTGCCAGCAGAGATGACAGTAACTATGGCCACACCTTC.

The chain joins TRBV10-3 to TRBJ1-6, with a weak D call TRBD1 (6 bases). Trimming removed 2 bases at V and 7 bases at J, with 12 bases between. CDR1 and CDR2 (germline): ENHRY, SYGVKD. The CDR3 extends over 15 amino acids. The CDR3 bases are TGTGCCATCAGTGAGATCCGAGGACAGAATTCACCCCTCCACTTT. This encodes CAISEIRGQNSPLHF.

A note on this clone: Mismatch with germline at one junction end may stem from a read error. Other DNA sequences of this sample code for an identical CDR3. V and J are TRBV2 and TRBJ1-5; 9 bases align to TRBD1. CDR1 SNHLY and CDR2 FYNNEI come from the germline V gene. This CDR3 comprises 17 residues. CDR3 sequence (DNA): TGTGCCAGCAGTGAAGCGGCTCCGGGACAGGGTGGCCAGCCCCAGCACTTT. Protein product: CASSEAAPGQGGQPQHF. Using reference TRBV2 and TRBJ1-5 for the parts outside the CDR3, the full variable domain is EPEVTQTPSHQVTQMGQEVILRCVPISNHLYFYWYRQILGQKVEFLVSFYNNEISEKSEIFDDQFSVERPDGSNFTLKIRSTKLEDSAMYFCASSEAAPGQGGQPQHFGDGTRLSIL.

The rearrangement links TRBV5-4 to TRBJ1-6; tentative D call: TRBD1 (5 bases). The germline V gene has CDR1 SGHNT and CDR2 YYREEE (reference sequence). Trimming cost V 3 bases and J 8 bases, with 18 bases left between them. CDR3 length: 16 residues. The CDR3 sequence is CASSSYTGTPDSPLHF. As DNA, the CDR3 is TGTGCCAGCAGCTCTTATACCGGGACCCCTGATTCACCCCTCCACTTT.

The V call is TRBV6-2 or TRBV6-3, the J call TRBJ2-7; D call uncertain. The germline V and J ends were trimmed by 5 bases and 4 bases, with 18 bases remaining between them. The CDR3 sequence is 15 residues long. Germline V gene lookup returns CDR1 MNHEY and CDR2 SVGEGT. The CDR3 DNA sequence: TGTGCCAGCAGTCCCCACTTCGGCCTGAGTTACGAGCAGTACTTC. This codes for CASSPHFGLSYEQYF.

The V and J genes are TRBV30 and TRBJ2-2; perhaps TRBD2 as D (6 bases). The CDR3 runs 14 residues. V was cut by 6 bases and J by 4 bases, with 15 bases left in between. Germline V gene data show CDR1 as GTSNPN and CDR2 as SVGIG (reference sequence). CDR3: CACFRGLLTGELFF. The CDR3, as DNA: TGTGCCTGTTTTAGGGGACTTCTCACCGGGGAGCTGTTTTTT. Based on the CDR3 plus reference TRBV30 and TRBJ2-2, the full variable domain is SQTIHQWPATLVQPVGSPLSLECTVEGTSNPNLYWYRQAAGRGLQLLFYSVGIGQISSEVPQNLSASRPQDRQFILSSKKLLLSDSGFYLCACFRGLLTGELFFGEGSRLTVL.

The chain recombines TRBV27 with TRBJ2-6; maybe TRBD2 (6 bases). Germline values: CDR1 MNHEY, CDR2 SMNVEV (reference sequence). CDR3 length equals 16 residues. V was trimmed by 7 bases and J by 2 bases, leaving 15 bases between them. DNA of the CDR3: TGTGCCAGCACTAGGAGGGCGTACACTGGGGCCAACGTCCTGACTTTC. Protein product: CASTRRAYTGANVLTF.

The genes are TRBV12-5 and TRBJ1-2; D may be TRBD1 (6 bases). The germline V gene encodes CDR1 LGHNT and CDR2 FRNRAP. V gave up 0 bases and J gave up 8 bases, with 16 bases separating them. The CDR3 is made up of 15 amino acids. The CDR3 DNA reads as TGTGCTAGTGGTTTGGTAGGCAGGGGTTTACAAGGCTACACCTTC. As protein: CASGLVGRGLQGYTF.

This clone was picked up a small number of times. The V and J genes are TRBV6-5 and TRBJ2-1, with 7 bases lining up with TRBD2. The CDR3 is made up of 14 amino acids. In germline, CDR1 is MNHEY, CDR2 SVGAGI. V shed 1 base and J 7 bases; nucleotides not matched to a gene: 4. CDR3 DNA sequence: TGTGCCAGCAGTTACTTCGGGGGAGGGAATGAGCAGTTCTTC. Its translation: CASSYFGGGNEQFF.

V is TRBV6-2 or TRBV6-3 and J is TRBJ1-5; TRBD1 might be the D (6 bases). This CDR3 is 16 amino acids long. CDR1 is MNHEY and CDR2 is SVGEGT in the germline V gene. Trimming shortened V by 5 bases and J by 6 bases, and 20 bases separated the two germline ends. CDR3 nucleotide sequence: TGTGCCAGCAGTAATGACGGGGACATTTTTTCTCAGCCCCAGCATTTT. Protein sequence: CASSNDGDIFSQPQHF.

The CDR3 region has the DNA TGTGCCAGCAGCCCCCATTGGGGTGGGGGTGTTTCCGGGGCCAACGTCCTGACTTTC. Translating gives CASSPHWGGGVSGANVLTF. The chain links TRBV28 to TRBJ2-6; D possibly matches TRBD1 or TRBD2 (5 bases each). CDR1 and CDR2 from the germline V gene are MDHEN and SYDVKM. The CDR3 runs to 19 residues. V was shortened by 6 bases and J by 4 bases, with 25 bases between the two germline ends.

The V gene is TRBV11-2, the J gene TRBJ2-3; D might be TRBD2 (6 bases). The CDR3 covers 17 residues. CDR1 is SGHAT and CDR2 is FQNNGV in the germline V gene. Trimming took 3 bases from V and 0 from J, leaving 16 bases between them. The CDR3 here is CASSFSGSRMSTDTQYF. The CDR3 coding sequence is TGTGCCAGCAGCTTTAGCGGTTCACGTATGAGCACAGATACGCAGTATTTT. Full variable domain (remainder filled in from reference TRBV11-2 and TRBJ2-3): EAGVAQSPRYKIIEKRQSVAFWCNPISGHATLYWYQQILGQGPKLLIQFQNNGVVDDSQLPKDRFSAERLKGVDSTLKIQPAKLEDSAVYLCASSFSGSRMSTDTQYFGPGTRLTVL.

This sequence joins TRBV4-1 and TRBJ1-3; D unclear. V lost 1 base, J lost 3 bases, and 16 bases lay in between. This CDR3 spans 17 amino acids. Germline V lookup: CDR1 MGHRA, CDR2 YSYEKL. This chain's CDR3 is CASSQVFRRNFGNTIYF. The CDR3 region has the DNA TGCGCCAGCAGCCAAGTCTTCAGGCGGAATTTTGGAAACACCATATATTTT.

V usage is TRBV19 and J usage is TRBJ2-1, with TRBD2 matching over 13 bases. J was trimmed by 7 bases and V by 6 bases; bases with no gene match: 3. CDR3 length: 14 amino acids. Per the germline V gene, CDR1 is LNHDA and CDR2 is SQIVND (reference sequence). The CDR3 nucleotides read TGTGCCAGTAGACTAGCGGGGGGGGTTAATGAGCAGTTCTTC. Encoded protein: CASRLAGGVNEQFF.

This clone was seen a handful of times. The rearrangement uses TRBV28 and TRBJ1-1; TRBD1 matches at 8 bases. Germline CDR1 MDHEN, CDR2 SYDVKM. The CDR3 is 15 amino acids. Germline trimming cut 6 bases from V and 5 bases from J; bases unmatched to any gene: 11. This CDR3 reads CASSKKQGGRTEAFF. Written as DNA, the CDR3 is TGTGCCAGCAGCAAAAAACAGGGGGGCAGGACTGAAGCTTTCTTT.

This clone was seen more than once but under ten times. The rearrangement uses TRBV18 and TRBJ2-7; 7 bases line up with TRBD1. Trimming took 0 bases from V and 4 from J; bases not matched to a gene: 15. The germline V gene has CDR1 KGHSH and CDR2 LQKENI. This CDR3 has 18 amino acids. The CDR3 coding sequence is TGTGCCAGCTCACCACCGGAGGATCACCGGGACAGTTTTTACGAGCAGTACTTC. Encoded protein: CASSPPEDHRDSFYEQYF.

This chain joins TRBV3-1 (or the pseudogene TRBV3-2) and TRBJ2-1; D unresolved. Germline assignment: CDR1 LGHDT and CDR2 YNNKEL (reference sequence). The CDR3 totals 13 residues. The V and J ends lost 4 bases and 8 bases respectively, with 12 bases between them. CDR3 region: CASSPPRRYEQFF. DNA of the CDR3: TGTGCCAGCAGCCCCCCCCGGCGTTATGAGCAGTTCTTC.